This paragraph reports one TCR beta chain. What it binds is not known. The sample is drawn from a study of CD8 T cells in ankylosing spondylitis. Notes on the study in general: Eight or nine highly homologous variants formed a TCR beta motif that appeared characteristic of ankylosing spondylitis blood. As reported, disease-linked clones showed significant enrichment in matched ankylosing spondylitis synovial fluid. Earlier studies detected some motif variants in reactive arthritis synovial fluid and blood.

Trimming shortened V by 0 bases and J by 5 bases, and 14 bases separated the two germline ends. The CDR3 spans 14 residues. CDR1 GTSNPN and CDR2 SVGIG come from the germline V gene (reference sequence). Quantitative molecular-barcoded 5'-RACE generated the TCR beta libraries. MiXCR, run by TCRdb on the 5' RACE reads, gives a single entry per CDR3 protein. The data show under 150,000 distinct CDR3 sequences, with about 15% seen just once and about 30% held by the top ten. The chain has TRBV30 and TRBJ2-7, with D possibly TRBD1 on 6 matching bases. This sequence originates from a male donor with ankylosing spondylitis. The sequenced sample was blood, either unsorted or a sorted T cell fraction (not recorded which). CDR3 DNA sequence: TGTGCCTGGAGTGTAGGCTCAGGGGTAAACGAGCAGTACTTC. Translated: CAWSVGSGVNEQYF.